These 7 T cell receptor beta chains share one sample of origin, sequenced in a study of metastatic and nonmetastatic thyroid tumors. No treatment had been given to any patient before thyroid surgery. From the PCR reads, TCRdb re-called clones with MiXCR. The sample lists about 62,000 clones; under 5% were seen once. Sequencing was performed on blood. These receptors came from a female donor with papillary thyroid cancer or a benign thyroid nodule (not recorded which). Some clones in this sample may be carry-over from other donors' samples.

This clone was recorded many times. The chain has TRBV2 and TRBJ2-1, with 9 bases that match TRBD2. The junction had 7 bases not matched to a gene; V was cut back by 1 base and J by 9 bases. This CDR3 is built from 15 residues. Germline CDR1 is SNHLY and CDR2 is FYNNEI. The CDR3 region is CASSEGLAGISEQFF. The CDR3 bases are TGTGCCAGCAGTGAAGGGCTAGCGGGAATATCTGAGCAGTTCTTC.

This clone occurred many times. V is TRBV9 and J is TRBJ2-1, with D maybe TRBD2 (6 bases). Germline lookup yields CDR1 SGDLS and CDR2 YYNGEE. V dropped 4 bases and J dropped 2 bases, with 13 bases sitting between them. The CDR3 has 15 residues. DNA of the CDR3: TGTGCCAGCAGCCGTTCTAGCGTAACCTACAATGAGCAGTTCTTC. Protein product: CASSRSSVTYNEQFF.

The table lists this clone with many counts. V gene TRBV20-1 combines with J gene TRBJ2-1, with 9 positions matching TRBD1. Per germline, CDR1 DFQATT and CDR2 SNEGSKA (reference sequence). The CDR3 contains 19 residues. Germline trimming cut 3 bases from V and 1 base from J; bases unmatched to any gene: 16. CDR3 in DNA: TGCAGTGCTAGGGCAAAACGGGGACAGGGATTGGGGTCCTACAATGAGCAGTTCTTC. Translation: CSARAKRGQGLGSYNEQFF.

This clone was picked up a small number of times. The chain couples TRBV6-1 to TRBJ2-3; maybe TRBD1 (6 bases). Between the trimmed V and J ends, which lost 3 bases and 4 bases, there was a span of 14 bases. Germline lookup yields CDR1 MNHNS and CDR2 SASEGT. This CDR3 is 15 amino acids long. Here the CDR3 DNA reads TGTGCCAGCAGTGACCAGGCAGGGGCGTCAGATACGCAGTATTTT. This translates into CASSDQAGASDTQYF.

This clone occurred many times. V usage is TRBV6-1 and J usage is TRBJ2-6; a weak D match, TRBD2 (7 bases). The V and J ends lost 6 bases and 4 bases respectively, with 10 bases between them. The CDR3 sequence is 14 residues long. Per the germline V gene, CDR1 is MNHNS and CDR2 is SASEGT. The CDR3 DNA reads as TGTGCCAGCAGGGGGGGGCCCGGGGCCAACGTCCTGACTTTC. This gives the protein CASRGGPGANVLTF.

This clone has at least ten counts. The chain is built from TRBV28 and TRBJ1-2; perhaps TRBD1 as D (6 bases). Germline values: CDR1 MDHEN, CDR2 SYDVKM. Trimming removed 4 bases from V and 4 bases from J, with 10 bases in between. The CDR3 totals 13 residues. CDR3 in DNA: TGTGCCAGCAGTTCGGGGGGGGCCTATGGCTACACCTTC. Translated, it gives CASSSGGAYGYTF.

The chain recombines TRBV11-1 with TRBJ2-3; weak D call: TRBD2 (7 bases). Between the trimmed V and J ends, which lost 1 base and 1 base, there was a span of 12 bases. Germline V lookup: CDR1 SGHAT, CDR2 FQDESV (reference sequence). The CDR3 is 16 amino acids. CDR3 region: CASSLGGGQGTDTQYF. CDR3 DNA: TGTGCCAGCAGCTTAGGGGGGGGGCAAGGCACAGATACGCAGTATTTT.